Listed below are T cell receptor beta chains from one sample, sequenced in a study of PD-L1 blockade in urothelial cancer. The assay was immunoSEQ multiplex PCR, and TCRdb's table has in-frame clones only and misses some. This table holds roughly 29,000 clones, around four fifths found once. This specimen consisted of PBMCs, obtained around atezolizumab (anti-PD-L1) treatment. These receptors were obtained from an older man with urothelial cancer. Each CDR3 is given with its conserved first and last residue. A D gene is named only where the DNA matches it firmly. Only some rows state a clone size, as once, few, many or a class for expanded clones.

size: NA
D: TRBD1
J: TRBJ2-5
V: TRBV28
DNA: TGTGCCAGCAGTCCCGCCGGGACAGGGTTCTGGGAGACCCAGTACTTC
CDR3: CASSPAGTGFWETQYF

size: NA
D: NA
J: TRBJ2-5
V: TRBV4-3
DNA: TGCGCCAGCAGCCAATCAACAGGGTGGGGAGAGACCCAGTACTTC
CDR3: CASSQSTGWGETQYF

size: NA
D: NA
J: TRBJ1-2
V: TRBV6-5
DNA: TGTGCCAGCACCACCCTGGACACTCTCAGCTATGGCTACACCTTC
CDR3: CASTTLDTLSYGYTF

size: NA
D: NA
J: TRBJ2-3
V: TRBV6-1
DNA: TGTGCCAGCCGGCAGTTCGGGGCAGATACGCAGTATTTT
CDR3: CASRQFGADTQYF

size: once
D: NA
J: TRBJ1-1
V: TRBV5-6
DNA: TGTGCCAGCAGGTCCGGACACCGAACATCTGAAGCTTTCTTT
CDR3: CASRSGHRTSEAFF

size: NA
D: TRBD2
J: TRBJ2-5
V: TRBV6-5
DNA: TGTGCCGCCCGGGGGGGGGAGACCCAGTACTTC
CDR3: CAARGGETQYF

size: NA
D: NA
J: TRBJ2-5
V: TRBV2
DNA: TGTGCCACGGATACTGGACAGATGGAGACCCAGTACTTC
CDR3: CATDTGQMETQYF

size: NA
D: NA
J: TRBJ1-1
V: TRBV15
DNA: TGTGCCACCAGCAGAGAAACCCGTGAGGGAGGGAACACTGAAGCTTTCTTT
CDR3: CATSRETREGGNTEAFF

size: NA
D: TRBD2
J: TRBJ2-7
V: TRBV5-5
DNA: TGTGCCAGCAGCTTGGAGGGACTAGCAGTTTACGAGCAGTACTTC
CDR3: CASSLEGLAVYEQYF

size: few
D: NA
J: TRBJ1-6
V: TRBV19
DNA: TGTGCCAGTAGTATTCCGGGATCACCCCTCCACTTT
CDR3: CASSIPGSPLHF

size: NA
D: TRBD2
J: TRBJ2-3
V: TRBV9
DNA: TGTGCCAGCAGCGTCATTCCGGGAGGGCAAGGGGATACGCAGTATTTT
CDR3: CASSVIPGGQGDTQYF

size: NA
D: TRBD2
J: TRBJ2-3
V: TRBV5-1
DNA: TGCGCCAGCAGCTTGGACGGGAGGGGTACAGATACGCAGTATTTT
CDR3: CASSLDGRGTDTQYF

size: NA
D: NA
J: TRBJ1-4
V: TRBV27
DNA: TGTGCCAGCAGTCTAAGGGGGGGGGCAGGGGAAAAACTGTTTTTT
CDR3: CASSLRGGAGEKLFF

size: NA
D: NA
J: TRBJ2-2
V: TRBV11-3
DNA: TGTGCCAGCAGCGCACAAAACACCGGGGAGCTGTTTTTT
CDR3: CASSAQNTGELFF

size: NA
D: TRBD1
J: TRBJ2-5
V: TRBV6-1
DNA: TGTGCCAGCAGTGACCTGCCGGCCCGGACAGGGGGAAAAGAGACCCAGTACTTC
CDR3: CASSDLPARTGGKETQYF

size: NA
D: TRBD2
J: TRBJ2-1
V: TRBV7-2
DNA: TGTGCCAGCAGCTCCGGACTAGCGGGAGTCCGAGAGCAGTTCTTC
CDR3: CASSSGLAGVREQFF

size: NA
D: TRBD1
J: TRBJ2-3
V: TRBV5-4
DNA: TGTGCCAGCAGCGTCAACAGGGGGCCTTCAGATACGCAGTATTTT
CDR3: CASSVNRGPSDTQYF

size: NA
D: TRBD1
J: TRBJ1-1
V: TRBV5-5
DNA: TGTGCCAGCAGCTTGGCGGGACAGATGAACACTGAAGCTTTCTTT
CDR3: CASSLAGQMNTEAFF

size: NA
D: NA
J: TRBJ1-1
V: TRBV6-4
DNA: TGTGCCAGCAGCGCAGAGGAGTTCACTGAAGCTTTCTTT
CDR3: CASSAEEFTEAFF

size: NA
D: NA
J: TRBJ2-5
V: TRBV12-5
DNA: TGTGCTAGCGGTACCGGGCCCCTGGAGGGGACCCAGTACTTC
CDR3: CASGTGPLEGTQYF

size: few
D: NA
J: TRBJ2-2
V: TRBV4-1
DNA: TGCGCCAGCAGCCTCAGGGGCGTAAACACCGGGGAGCTGTTTTTT
CDR3: CASSLRGVNTGELFF

size: NA
D: TRBD2
J: TRBJ2-7
V: TRBV6-6
DNA: TGTGCCAGCAGCTGGAAGCGGGAGGGCCCCTACGAGCAGTACTTC
CDR3: CASSWKREGPYEQYF

size: few
D: TRBD2
J: TRBJ2-2
V: TRBV7-3
DNA: TGTGCCAGCAGCTTATTGGCGGGAGCGGGCGGGGAGCTGTTTTTT
CDR3: CASSLLAGAGGELFF

size: NA
D: TRBD2
J: TRBJ2-3
V: TRBV5-1
DNA: TGCGCCAGCAGCTTGCCGCTAGCGGGGTACACAGATACGCAGTATTTT
CDR3: CASSLPLAGYTDTQYF

size: NA
D: TRBD1
J: TRBJ2-1
V: TRBV28
DNA: TGTGCCAGCCGCTTGGGGACAGCCCGCGGGCAGTTCTTC
CDR3: CASRLGTARGQFF

size: few
D: NA
J: TRBJ1-5
V: TRBV21-1
DNA: TGTGCCAGCAGCGCTCCTGGGGACAGATATCAGCCCCAGCATTTT
CDR3: CASSAPGDRYQPQHF

size: NA
D: NA
J: TRBJ2-7
V: TRBV11-1
DNA: TGTGCCAGCAGCTTAAGACAGGCTTTTTTTGAGCAGTACTTC
CDR3: CASSLRQAFFEQYF

size: NA
D: NA
J: TRBJ1-3
V: TRBV2
DNA: TGTGCCAGCAGGAGGGAAAACACCATATATTTT
CDR3: CASRRENTIYF

size: NA
D: TRBD2
J: TRBJ2-3
V: TRBV11-3
DNA: TGTGCCAGCAGCCCTGCCCTAGCGGACACAGATACGCAGTATTTT
CDR3: CASSPALADTDTQYF

size: NA
D: NA
J: TRBJ1-4
V: TRBV18
DNA: TGTGCCAGCTCACTCCAATCCAGGGTCGCTAATGAAAAACTGTTTTTT
CDR3: CASSLQSRVANEKLFF

size: NA
D: TRBD1
J: TRBJ1-2
V: TRBV5-1
DNA: TGCGCCAGCAGCTTGGAGGGGGCAGGGGTAGCTAACTATGGCTACACCTTC
CDR3: CASSLEGAGVANYGYTF

size: NA
D: TRBD1
J: TRBJ1-2
V: TRBV10-3
DNA: TGTGCCATCAGTGAGGGACAGGCAGCTAACTATGGCTACACCTTC
CDR3: CAISEGQAANYGYTF

size: NA
D: TRBD2
J: TRBJ2-5
V: TRBV7-8
DNA: TGTGCCAGCAGCCCGCTGACTAGCGCACAAGAGACCCAGTACTTC
CDR3: CASSPLTSAQETQYF

size: NA
D: NA
J: TRBJ1-1
V: TRBV5-5
DNA: TGTGCCAGCAGCTCGGATGGGCGCTCGGGGACTGAAGCTTTCTTT
CDR3: CASSSDGRSGTEAFF

size: NA
D: TRBD1
J: TRBJ1-1
V: TRBV15
DNA: TGTGCCACCAGAAGGGGGCCGAACACTGAAGCTTTCTTT
CDR3: CATRRGPNTEAFF

size: once
D: TRBD2
J: TRBJ2-3
V: TRBV28
DNA: TGTGCCAGCAGTCCCTTGACTAGCGGGAGTTTTACAGATACGCAGTATTTT
CDR3: CASSPLTSGSFTDTQYF

size: once
D: NA
J: TRBJ1-1
V: TRBV2
DNA: TGTGCCAGCAGGCCCGGAGGGACGAACACTGAAGCTTTCTTT
CDR3: CASRPGGTNTEAFF

size: NA
D: NA
J: TRBJ1-6
V: TRBV5-6
DNA: TGTGCCAGCAGCTTGTGGCAAACAGGGTATAATTCACCCCTCCACTTT
CDR3: CASSLWQTGYNSPLHF

size: few
D: NA
J: TRBJ2-3
V: TRBV10-3
DNA: TGTGCCACCTCCTCCCGCGCGGGGTACAGCACAGATACGCAGTATTTT
CDR3: CATSSRAGYSTDTQYF

size: NA
D: NA
J: TRBJ1-2
V: TRBV7-2
DNA: TGTGCCAGCAGCTTAGCCTCGACAGAGAACTATGGCTACACCTTC
CDR3: CASSLASTENYGYTF

size: NA
D: TRBD2
J: TRBJ2-1
V: TRBV28
DNA: TGTGCCAGCAGTTCACTCGGACTAGCGGCCAATGAGCAGTTCTTC
CDR3: CASSSLGLAANEQFF

size: NA
D: NA
J: TRBJ2-5
V: TRBV7-2
DNA: TGTGCCAGCAGCCCTCGAGAGACCCAGTACTTC
CDR3: CASSPRETQYF

size: NA
D: NA
J: TRBJ1-1
V: TRBV7-2
DNA: TGTGCCAGCAGCTTGGGGGGACACACTGAAGCTTTCTTT
CDR3: CASSLGGHTEAFF

size: NA
D: NA
J: TRBJ1-2
V: TRBV4-3
DNA: TGCGCCAGCAGCCAAGGTTCAGGGTTGGGCTACACCTTC
CDR3: CASSQGSGLGYTF

size: NA
D: NA
J: TRBJ1-1
V: TRBV18
DNA: TGTGCCAGCTCCCCCATACAGCCGAACACTGAAGCTTTCTTT
CDR3: CASSPIQPNTEAFF

size: NA
D: TRBD2
J: TRBJ2-1
V: TRBV7-8
DNA: TGTGCCAGCAGCTTATTGTTTGTAGCGGGGGGCATTGGGGATGAGCAGTTCTTC
CDR3: CASSLLFVAGGIGDEQFF

size: NA
D: NA
J: TRBJ2-2
V: TRBV5-1
DNA: TGCGCCAGCAGCACCGGGACTGGCGGGGTTAACACCGGGGAGCTGTTTTTT
CDR3: CASSTGTGGVNTGELFF

size: NA
D: NA
J: TRBJ1-1
V: TRBV19
DNA: TGTGCCAGTAGTTTTGGGGGGGGTATCACTGAAGCTTTCTTT
CDR3: CASSFGGGITEAFF